This T cell receptor (beta chain) was found in a study of neoadjuvant anti-PD-1 for oral cavity cancer (dated by TCRdb to about 2021). Background on the whole study: Before undergoing curative-intent surgical resection, most patients got three to four biweekly nivolumab doses at 3 mg/kg. The parent correlative cohort included some 13 patients, with a 33% response rate. A fourth nivolumab dose was given around day 43 to patients without progression, and definitive surgical resection was performed in those patients on days 50-56. Under RECIST 1.1, a patient counted as a responder if showing complete response, partial response or stable disease, and as a non-responder if showing progression.

Findings and caveats that apply to the study as a whole: Higher pretreatment blood Treg/Th17 ratios correlated with both higher pretreatment blood TCRbeta clonality and lower post-treatment tumor TCRbeta clonality. After neoadjuvant nivolumab, non-responders showed significantly higher T cell clonality (Gini index) in PBMCs than responders did. Only a few patients per response group were included in the TCR analyses, and larger cohorts for validation were called for by the authors.

With regard to this clone: There is no known antigen for this receptor. No much larger clone exists at a distance of one base, and base qualities are not known.

For deep sequencing, each PBMC sample was run in six replicates, with libraries mostly built from approximately 500 ng of input genomic DNA. Following the manufacturer's instructions, the team built TCRbeta libraries using the immunoSEQ hsTCRbeta kit. The finished libraries were brought together in one pool at approximately 3 nM, which was then read using an Illumina NovaSeq 6000 S4 flow cell. As for how the authors treated the data: The immunoSEQ Analyzer was used for raw data preprocessing and quality control. The analysis was limited to productive rearrangements, and each clonotype was defined by a unique CDR3 amino acid sequence. Repertoire clonality was estimated as the Gini-Simpson index, computed with the R package tcR. Gini indices were compared with Student's t test, and associations with tumor size change were assessed by Pearson correlation. The immuneACCESS repertoire file appears here via TCRdb, limited to in-frame rearrangements. These files lack a portion of the clones; in checked studies, under half of the deficit traces to unresolved V genes, and the cause of the others is not known. The V and J calls and clone size were taken over from that table, and D and trimming were inferred from the DNA. For this sample the table gives about 72,000 clones, of which about four fifths were detected only once. The ten top clones hold 3% to 3.5% of the sample.

The CDR3, from cysteine to phenylalanine, totals 12 residues. Only the CDR3 part of the read is kept: 36 bases, read in frame from the first base. The germline V gene encodes CDR1 SGHTA and CDR2 FQGNSA. V gives up 3 bases and J gives up 8 bases, and the segment between their germline ends measures 10 bases. The sample's time point label, in plain terms: before neoadjuvant nivolumab. Patients were newly diagnosed with stage II-IVA oral cavity squamous cell carcinoma and had received no prior systemic or radiation treatment. The cohort was made up of patients with locally advanced, HPV-negative oral cavity squamous cell carcinoma. No culture maintenance or expansion was done, as the peripheral blood mononuclear cells went straight to analysis. Samples came from a longitudinal correlative study of a single-arm phase II trial of neoadjuvant nivolumab in oral cavity squamous cell carcinoma. Genomic DNA-based TCRbeta sequencing was performed on subject-matched pre- and post-treatment PBMCs and tumors from three responders and three non-responders. Peripheral blood mononuclear cells were collected once before nivolumab treatment and again after treatment, at the time of surgery. The Maxwell RSC DNA from Cells kit was used to extract genomic DNA from PBMCs.

The sample here was PBMCs, taken before nivolumab (anti-PD-1) treatment. This sequence was found in a person aged 35 to 85 with oral cavity squamous cell carcinoma. Here the chain combines TRBV7-2 and TRBJ1-1, with the D segment identity uncertain. The CDR3 has the sequence CASSFVGREAFF. The DNA sequence is as follows: TGTGCCAGCAGCTTTGTAGGTCGGGAAGCTTTCTTT.